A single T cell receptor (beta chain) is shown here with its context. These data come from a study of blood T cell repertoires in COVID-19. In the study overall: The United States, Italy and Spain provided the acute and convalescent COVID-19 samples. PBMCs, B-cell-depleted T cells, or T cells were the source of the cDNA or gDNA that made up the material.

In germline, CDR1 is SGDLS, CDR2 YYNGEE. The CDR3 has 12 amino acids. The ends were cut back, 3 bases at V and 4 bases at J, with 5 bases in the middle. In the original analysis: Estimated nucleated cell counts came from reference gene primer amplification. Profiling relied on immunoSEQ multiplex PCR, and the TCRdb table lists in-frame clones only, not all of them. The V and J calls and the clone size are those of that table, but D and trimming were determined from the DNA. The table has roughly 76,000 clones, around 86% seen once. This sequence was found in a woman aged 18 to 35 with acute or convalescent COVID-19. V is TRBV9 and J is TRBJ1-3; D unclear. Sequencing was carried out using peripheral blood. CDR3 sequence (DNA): TGTGCCAGCAGCGCGACAGGAAACACCATATATTTT. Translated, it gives CASSATGNTIYF.